The entry below gives a single TCR beta chain sequence along with its context. The protocol was immunoSEQ multiplex PCR, while the TCRdb copy is restricted to in-frame clones and leaves out a portion. The data show roughly 560,000 clones, more than 75% seen once. CDR3 length: 14 amino acids. The V end was cut by 6 bases, the J end by 8 bases, with 16 bases between. Germline CDR1 reads LNHDA; CDR2 reads SQIVND (reference sequence). The data originate from a study of shared T cell receptors in the human thymus. In addition, the sample was reused for a study of human thymus T cells. From that paper: Corrective cardiac operations yielded the resected thymus tissue. Unrelated individuals reportedly shared highly overlapping thymic TCR repertoires.

The sequence was collected from a boy younger than two with a congenital heart defect. V is TRBV19 and J is TRBJ1-4; D is unclear. Sequencing input: thymocytes. This CDR3 reads CASRRERADEKLFF. DNA of the CDR3: TGTGCCAGTAGGAGGGAAAGAGCCGACGAAAAACTGTTTTTT.